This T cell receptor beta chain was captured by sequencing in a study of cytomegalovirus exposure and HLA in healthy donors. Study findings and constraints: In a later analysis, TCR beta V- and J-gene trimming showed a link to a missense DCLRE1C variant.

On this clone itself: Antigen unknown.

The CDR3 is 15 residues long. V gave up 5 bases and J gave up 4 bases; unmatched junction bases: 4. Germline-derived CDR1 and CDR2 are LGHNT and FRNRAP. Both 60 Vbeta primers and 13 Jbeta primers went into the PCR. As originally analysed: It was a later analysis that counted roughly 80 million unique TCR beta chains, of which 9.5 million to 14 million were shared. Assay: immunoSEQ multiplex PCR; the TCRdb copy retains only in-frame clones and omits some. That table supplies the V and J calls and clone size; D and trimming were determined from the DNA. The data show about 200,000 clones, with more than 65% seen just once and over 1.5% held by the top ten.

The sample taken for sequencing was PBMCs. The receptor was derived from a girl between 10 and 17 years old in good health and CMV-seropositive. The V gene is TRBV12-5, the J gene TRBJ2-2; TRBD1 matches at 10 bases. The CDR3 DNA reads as TGTGCTAGTGGTACCGGGACAGGGGCCACCGGGGAGCTGTTTTTT. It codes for CASGTGTGATGELFF.